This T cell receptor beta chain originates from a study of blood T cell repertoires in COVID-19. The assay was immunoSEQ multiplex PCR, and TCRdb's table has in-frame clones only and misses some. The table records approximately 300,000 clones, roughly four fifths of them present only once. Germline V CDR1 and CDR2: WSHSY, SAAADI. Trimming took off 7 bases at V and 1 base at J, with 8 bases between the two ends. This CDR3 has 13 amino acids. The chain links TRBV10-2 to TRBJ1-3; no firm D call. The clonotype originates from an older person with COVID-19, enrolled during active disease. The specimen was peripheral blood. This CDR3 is CASKHLSGNTIYF. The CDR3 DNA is TGCGCCAGCAAGCACTTATCTGGAAACACCATATATTTT.